The source of this TCR beta chain is a study of neurological immune-mediated disorders. Study-level information: Relapsing-remitting forms accounted for about 90% of the roughly 34 multiple sclerosis patients and secondary progressive forms for 3.

This clonotype was seen ten or more times. The CDR3 consists of 15 residues. CDR1 and CDR2 (germline): MNHEY, SVGEGT. V dropped 0 bases and J dropped 5 bases, with 12 bases sitting between them. For the unsorted libraries, 2 million PBMCs stored at -80 C served as input. Synthesis of cDNA was performed by 5'RACE using 10-nucleotide random UMIs. TCRdb fed the 5' RACE reads into MiXCR, producing one record per CDR3 protein. The data hold about 52,000 distinct CDR3 sequences, with about 3.7% observed a single time. This sequence originates from a man aged 60 to 69 with multiple sclerosis. V and J are TRBV6-2 or TRBV6-3 and TRBJ2-3; D may be TRBD2 (5 bases). Material: PBMCs. The DNA of the CDR3 is TGTGCCAGCAGTTACTCTTCGGAGGCCGAAGATACGCAGTATTTT. Amino acids: CASSYSSEAEDTQYF.